This TCR beta chain was sequenced for a study of OX40 agonist ivuxolimab in advanced cancers. The CDR3 is made up of 16 amino acids. Per the germline V gene, CDR1 is SGHRS and CDR2 is YFSETQ. The junction had 12 bases not matched to a gene; V was cut back by 5 bases and J by 4 bases. TCRdb's copy holds only in-frame clones and misses some; the assay was immunoSEQ multiplex PCR. In the table there are around 140,000 clones, 90% of which are singletons. The sample was CD4+ or CD8+ T cells sorted from blood, taken in a trial of the OX40 agonist ivuxolimab. The J gene is TRBJ1-2, the V gene TRBV5-1; 9 nucleotides agree with TRBD1. The clonotype originates from an adult with an advanced solid tumor such as melanoma, head and neck, liver or kidney cancer. The CDR3 DNA follows: TGCGCCAGCAGACCCGAACAGGGGGCCCGTTCCTATGGCTACACCTTC. It is translated as CASRPEQGARSYGYTF.